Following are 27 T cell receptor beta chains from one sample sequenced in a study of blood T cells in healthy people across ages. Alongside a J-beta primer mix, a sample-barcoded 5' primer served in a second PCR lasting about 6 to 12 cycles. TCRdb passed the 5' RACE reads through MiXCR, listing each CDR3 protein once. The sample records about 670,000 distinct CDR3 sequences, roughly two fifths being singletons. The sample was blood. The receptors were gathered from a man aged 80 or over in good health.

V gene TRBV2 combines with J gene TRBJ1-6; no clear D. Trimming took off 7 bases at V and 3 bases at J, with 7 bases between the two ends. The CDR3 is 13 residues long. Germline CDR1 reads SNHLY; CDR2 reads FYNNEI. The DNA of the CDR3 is TGTGCCAGCATTAGAGTCTATAATTCACCCCTCCACTTT. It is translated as CASIRVYNSPLHF.

DNA of the CDR3: TGCGCCAGCAGCACCCGCGGGACTAGCGACCCGGGGGATACGCAGTATTTT. It codes for CASSTRGTSDPGDTQYF. The chain joins TRBV5-1 to TRBJ2-3; 10 bases match TRBD2. CDR3 size: 17 residues. CDR1 is SGHRS, CDR2 YFSETQ, per germline. J lost 6 bases, V lost 4 bases, and 14 bases had no gene match.

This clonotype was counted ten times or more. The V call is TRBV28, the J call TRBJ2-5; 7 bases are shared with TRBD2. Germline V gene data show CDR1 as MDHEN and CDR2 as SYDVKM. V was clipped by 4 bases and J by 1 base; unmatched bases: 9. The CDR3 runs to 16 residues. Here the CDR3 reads CASSSLGLTLQETQYF. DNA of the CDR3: TGTGCCAGCAGTTCCCTGGGACTAACACTCCAAGAGACCCAGTACTTC.

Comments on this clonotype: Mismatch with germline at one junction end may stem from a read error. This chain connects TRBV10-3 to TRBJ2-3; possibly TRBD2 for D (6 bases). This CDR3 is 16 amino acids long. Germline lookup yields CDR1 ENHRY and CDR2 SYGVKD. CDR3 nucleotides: TGTACCATCAGTGAGTCTGGGGCGGGAAGCAGAGATACGCAGTATTTT. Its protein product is CTISESGAGSRDTQYF.

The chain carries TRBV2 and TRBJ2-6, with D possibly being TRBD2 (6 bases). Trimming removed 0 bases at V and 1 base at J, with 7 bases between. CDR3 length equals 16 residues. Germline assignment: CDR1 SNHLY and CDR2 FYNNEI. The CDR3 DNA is TGTGCCAGCAGTGAAGCGGGGGGATCTGGGGCCAACGTCCTGACTTTC. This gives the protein CASSEAGGSGANVLTF.

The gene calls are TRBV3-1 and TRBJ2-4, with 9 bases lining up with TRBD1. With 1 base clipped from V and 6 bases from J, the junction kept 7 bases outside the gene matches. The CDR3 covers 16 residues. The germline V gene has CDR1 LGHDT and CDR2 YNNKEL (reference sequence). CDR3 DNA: TGTGCCAGCAGCCAAGTTCGAGGGGGACAGGGAAACATTCAGTACTTC. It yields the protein CASSQVRGGQGNIQYF. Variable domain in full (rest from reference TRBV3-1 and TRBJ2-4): DTAVSQTPKYLVTQMGNDKSIKCEQNLGHDTMYWYKQDSKKFLKIMFSYNNKELIINETVPNRFSPKSPDKAHLNLHINSLELGDSAVYFCASSQVRGGQGNIQYFGAGTRLSVL.

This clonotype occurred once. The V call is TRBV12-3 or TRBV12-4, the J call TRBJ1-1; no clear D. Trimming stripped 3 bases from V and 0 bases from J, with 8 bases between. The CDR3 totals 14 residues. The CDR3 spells CASSLILMNTEAFF. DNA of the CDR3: TGTGCCAGCAGTTTGATACTGATGAACACTGAAGCTTTCTTT.

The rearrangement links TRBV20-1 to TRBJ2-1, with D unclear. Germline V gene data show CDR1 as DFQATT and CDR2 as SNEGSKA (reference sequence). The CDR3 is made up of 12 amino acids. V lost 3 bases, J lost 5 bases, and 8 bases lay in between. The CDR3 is CSASQSHNEQFF. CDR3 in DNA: TGCAGTGCTAGTCAGTCCCACAATGAGCAGTTCTTC.

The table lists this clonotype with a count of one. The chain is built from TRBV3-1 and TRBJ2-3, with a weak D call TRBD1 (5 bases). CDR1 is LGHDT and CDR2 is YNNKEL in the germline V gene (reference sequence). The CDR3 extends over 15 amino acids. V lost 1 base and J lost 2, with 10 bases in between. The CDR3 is CASSQVGAATDTQYF. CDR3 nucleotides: TGTGCCAGCAGCCAAGTTGGGGCCGCCACAGATACGCAGTATTTT.

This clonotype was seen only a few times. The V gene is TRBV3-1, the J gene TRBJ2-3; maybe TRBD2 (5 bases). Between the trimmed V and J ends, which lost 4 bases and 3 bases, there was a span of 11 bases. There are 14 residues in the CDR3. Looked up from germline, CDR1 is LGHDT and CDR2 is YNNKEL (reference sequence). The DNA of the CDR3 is TGTGCCAGCAGCCGTGAGGGCTCTACAGATACGCAGTATTTT. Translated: CASSREGSTDTQYF.

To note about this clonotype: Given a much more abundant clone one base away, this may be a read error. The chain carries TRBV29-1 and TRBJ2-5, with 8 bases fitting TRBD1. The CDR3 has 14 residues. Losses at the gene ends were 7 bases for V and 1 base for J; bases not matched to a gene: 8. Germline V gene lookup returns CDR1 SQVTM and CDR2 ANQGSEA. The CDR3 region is CSATGTGAQETQYF. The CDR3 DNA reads TGCAGCGCGACCGGGACAGGAGCCCAAGAGACCCAGTACTTC.

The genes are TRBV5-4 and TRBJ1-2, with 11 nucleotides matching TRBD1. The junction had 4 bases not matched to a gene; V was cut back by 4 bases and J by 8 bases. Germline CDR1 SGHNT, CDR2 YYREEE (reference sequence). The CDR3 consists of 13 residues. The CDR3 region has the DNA TGTGCCAGCAGCACAGGACAGGGGGCCGGCTACACCTTC. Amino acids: CASSTGQGAGYTF.

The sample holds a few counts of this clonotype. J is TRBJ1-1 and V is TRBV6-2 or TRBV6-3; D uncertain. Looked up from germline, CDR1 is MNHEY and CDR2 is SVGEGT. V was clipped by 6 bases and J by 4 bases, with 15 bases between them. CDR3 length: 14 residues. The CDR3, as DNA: TGTGCCAGCAGCCTAAGAGTGGGTAGCACTGAAGCTTTCTTT. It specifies CASSLRVGSTEAFF.

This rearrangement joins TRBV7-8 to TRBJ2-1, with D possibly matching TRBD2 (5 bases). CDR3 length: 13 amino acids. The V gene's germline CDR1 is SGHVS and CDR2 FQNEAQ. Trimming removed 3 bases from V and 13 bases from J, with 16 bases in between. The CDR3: CASSLQLGETQFF. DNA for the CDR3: TGTGCCAGCAGCTTGCAATTGGGAGAGACCCAGTTCTTC.

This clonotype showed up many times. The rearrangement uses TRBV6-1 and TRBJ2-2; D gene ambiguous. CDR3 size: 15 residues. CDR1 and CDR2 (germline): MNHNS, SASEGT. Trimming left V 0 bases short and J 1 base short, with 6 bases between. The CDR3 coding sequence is TGTGCCAGCAGTGAAGCGCTAGGGAACACCGGGGAGCTGTTTTTT. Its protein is CASSEALGNTGELFF.

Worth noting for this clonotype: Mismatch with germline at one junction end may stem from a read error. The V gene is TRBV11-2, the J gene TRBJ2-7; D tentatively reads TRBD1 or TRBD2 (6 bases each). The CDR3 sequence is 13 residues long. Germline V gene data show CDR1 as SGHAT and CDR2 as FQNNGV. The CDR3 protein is CAGSGTQGRNQYF. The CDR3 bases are TGTGCCGGCAGCGGAACGCAGGGGAGGAATCAGTACTTC.

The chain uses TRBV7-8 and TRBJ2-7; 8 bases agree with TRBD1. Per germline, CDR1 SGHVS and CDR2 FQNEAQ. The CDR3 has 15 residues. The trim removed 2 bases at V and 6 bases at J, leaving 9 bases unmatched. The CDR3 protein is CASSLSDRADPEQYF. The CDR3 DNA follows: TGTGCCAGCAGCTTATCGGACAGGGCGGATCCCGAGCAGTACTTC.

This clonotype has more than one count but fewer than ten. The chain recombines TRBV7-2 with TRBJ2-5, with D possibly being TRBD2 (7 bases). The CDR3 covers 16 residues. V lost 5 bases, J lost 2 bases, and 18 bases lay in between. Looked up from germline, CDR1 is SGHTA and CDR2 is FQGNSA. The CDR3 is CASSPRGGGLQETQYF. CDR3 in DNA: TGTGCCAGCAGCCCCCGGGGCGGGGGCCTTCAAGAGACCCAGTACTTC.

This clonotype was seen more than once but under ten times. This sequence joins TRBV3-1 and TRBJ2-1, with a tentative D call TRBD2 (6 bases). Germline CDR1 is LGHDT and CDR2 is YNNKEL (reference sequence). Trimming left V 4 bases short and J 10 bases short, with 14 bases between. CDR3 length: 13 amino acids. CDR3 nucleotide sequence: TGTGCCAGCAGCCGGGACTTCCAGGGAGAGCAGTTCTTC. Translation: CASSRDFQGEQFF.

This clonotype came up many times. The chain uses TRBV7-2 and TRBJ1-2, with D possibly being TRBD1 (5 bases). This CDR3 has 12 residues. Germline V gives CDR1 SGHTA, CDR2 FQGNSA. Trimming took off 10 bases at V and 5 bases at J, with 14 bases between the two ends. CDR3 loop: CATAMGQYGYTF. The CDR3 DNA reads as TGTGCCACCGCCATGGGGCAATATGGCTACACCTTC.

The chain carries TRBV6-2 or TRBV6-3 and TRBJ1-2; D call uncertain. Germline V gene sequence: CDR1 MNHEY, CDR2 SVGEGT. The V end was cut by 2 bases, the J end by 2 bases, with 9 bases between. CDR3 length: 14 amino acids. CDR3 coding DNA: TGTGCCAGCAGTTACCACGAGCGAAACTATGGCTACACCTTC. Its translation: CASSYHERNYGYTF.

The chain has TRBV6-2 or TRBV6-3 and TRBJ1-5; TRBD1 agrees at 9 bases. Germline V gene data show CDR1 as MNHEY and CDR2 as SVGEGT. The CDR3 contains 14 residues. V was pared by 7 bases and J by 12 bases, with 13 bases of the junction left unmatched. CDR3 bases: TGTGCCAGCACCCTGACAGGGGGGGTTAGGAACCAGCATTTT. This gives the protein CASTLTGGVRNQHF.

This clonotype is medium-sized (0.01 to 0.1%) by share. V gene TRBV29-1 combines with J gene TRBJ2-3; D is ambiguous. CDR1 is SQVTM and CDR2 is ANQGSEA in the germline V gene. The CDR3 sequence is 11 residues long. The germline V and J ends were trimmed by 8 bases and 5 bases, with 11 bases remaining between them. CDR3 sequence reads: CSPRTGDTQYF. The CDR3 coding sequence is TGCAGCCCCAGGACCGGAGATACGCAGTATTTT.

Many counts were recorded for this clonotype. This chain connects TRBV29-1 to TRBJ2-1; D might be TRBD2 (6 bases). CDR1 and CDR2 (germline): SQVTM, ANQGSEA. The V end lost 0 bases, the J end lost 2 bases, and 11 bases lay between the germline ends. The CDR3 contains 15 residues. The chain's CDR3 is CSVEDIGGTYNEQFF. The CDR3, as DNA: TGCAGCGTTGAAGATATAGGAGGGACCTACAATGAGCAGTTCTTC.

This CDR3 reads CASSYYQASNQPQHF. The CDR3 DNA sequence: TGTGCCAGCAGTTACTACCAGGCTAGCAATCAGCCCCAGCATTTT. This chain uses TRBV6-2 or TRBV6-3 with TRBJ1-5, with unresolved D. This CDR3 is 15 amino acids long. CDR1 and CDR2 (germline): MNHEY, SVGEGT. The V and J ends lost 1 base and 0 bases respectively, with 7 bases between them.

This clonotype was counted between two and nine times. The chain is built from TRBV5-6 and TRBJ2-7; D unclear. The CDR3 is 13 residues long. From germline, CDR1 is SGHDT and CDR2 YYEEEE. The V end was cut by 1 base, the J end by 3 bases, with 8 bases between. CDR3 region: CASSLQRRYEQYF. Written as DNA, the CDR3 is TGTGCCAGCAGCTTGCAGAGGCGCTACGAGCAGTACTTC.

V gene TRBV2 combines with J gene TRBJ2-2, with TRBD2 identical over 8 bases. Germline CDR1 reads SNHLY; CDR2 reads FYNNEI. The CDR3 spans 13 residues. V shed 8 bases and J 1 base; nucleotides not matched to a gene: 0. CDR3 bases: TGTGCCAGCGCGGGGGGGAACACCGGGGAGCTGTTTTTT. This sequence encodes CASAGGNTGELFF.